Listed below are T cell receptor beta chains from one sample, sequenced in a study of shared clonotypes between healthy human individuals. Generated by immunoSEQ multiplex PCR, the TCRdb table keeps only in-frame clones and is missing some. The sample lists 2 million to 2.5 million clones; over 90% were seen once. Sequencing was carried out using naive CD4+ T cells from PBMCs. These receptors were collected from a young man in good health. Some clones in this sample may be carry-over from other donors' samples. CDR3s include the opening cysteine and the closing phenylalanine or tryptophan. The order of the fields is clone size, D gene, J gene, V gene, CDR3 DNA, CDR3 protein. The D gene is left open where the match is weak. Only part of the rows carry a size: once, few, many, or a class if the clone is expanded.

size: NA
D: TRBD1
J: TRBJ1-2
V: TRBV5-1
DNA: TGCGCCAGCAGCCGGGACAGGCGAGGCTACACCTTC
CDR3: CASSRDRRGYTF

size: NA
D: NA
J: TRBJ1-1
V: TRBV7-3
DNA: TGTGCCAGCAGCTTAGGGATACCGGGGCGGACTGAAGCTTTCTTT
CDR3: CASSLGIPGRTEAFF

size: NA
D: TRBD1
J: TRBJ2-1
V: TRBV28
DNA: TGTGCCAGCAGTTCACCGGGACAGTATGAGCAGTTCTTC
CDR3: CASSSPGQYEQFF

size: few
D: NA
J: TRBJ2-2
V: TRBV6-1
DNA: TGTGCCAGCAGTCGGTCGAACACCGGGGAGCTGTTTTTT
CDR3: CASSRSNTGELFF

size: once
D: NA
J: TRBJ2-1
V: TRBV7-6
DNA: TGTGCCAGCAGCTTGGCAGGGGCCAATGAGCAGTTCTTC
CDR3: CASSLAGANEQFF

size: NA
D: TRBD2
J: TRBJ2-3
V: TRBV28
DNA: TGTGCCAGCAGCCAGGGACTAGCGGGAGTGTTAGCAGATACGCAGTATTTT
CDR3: CASSQGLAGVLADTQYF

size: NA
D: NA
J: TRBJ1-1
V: TRBV7-9
DNA: TGTGCCAGCAGCTTAAAGCCGGGGAACACTGAAGCTTTCTTT
CDR3: CASSLKPGNTEAFF

size: NA
D: TRBD2
J: TRBJ2-7
V: TRBV5-4
DNA: TGTGCCAGCAGCTGGGGGGCGGGAGGCTCCTACGAGCAGTACTTC
CDR3: CASSWGAGGSYEQYF

size: NA
D: TRBD1
J: TRBJ2-7
V: TRBV5-4
DNA: TGTGCCAGCAGCTTCCAGGGGGCTTACGAGCAGTACTTC
CDR3: CASSFQGAYEQYF

size: NA
D: NA
J: TRBJ1-2
V: TRBV28
DNA: TGTGCCAGCAGCTTACAGCTCTATGGCTACACCTTC
CDR3: CASSLQLYGYTF

size: NA
D: NA
J: TRBJ2-5
V: TRBV20-1
DNA: TGCAGTGCTCCCCGAGGCGAGACCCAGTACTTC
CDR3: CSAPRGETQYF

size: NA
D: NA
J: TRBJ2-1
V: TRBV19
DNA: TGTGCCAGTAGTTGGCAGGGTCTCAGGGCCGATGAGCAGTTCTTC
CDR3: CASSWQGLRADEQFF

size: NA
D: TRBD1
J: TRBJ1-5
V: TRBV6-1
DNA: TGTGCCAGCAGTGAAGAGGGGACAGGGTTTAGAGATCAGCCCCAGCATTTT
CDR3: CASSEEGTGFRDQPQHF

size: NA
D: TRBD1
J: TRBJ1-2
V: TRBV14
DNA: TGTGCCAGCAGGGGACAGAGCGGCTATGGCTACACCTTC
CDR3: CASRGQSGYGYTF

size: NA
D: NA
J: TRBJ2-7
V: TRBV28
DNA: TGTGCCAGCAGGAGAGACAGCCTCGGGGAGCAGTACTTC
CDR3: CASRRDSLGEQYF

size: NA
D: NA
J: TRBJ1-1
V: TRBV28
DNA: TGTGCCAGCAGTTCTTCCAGCCGGACTGAAGCTTTCTTT
CDR3: CASSSSSRTEAFF

size: NA
D: TRBD1
J: TRBJ1-2
V: TRBV6-5
DNA: TGTGCCAGCAGACCGACAGGGGGTTTGGATGGCTACACCTTC
CDR3: CASRPTGGLDGYTF

size: NA
D: NA
J: TRBJ2-2
V: TRBV18
DNA: TGTGCCAGCTCACAGACTTCGAACACCGGGGAGCTGTTTTTT
CDR3: CASSQTSNTGELFF

size: NA
D: NA
J: TRBJ2-7
V: TRBV4-2
DNA: TGTGCCAGCAGCCAAGATTCGGGCGAGCAGTACTTC
CDR3: CASSQDSGEQYF

size: NA
D: NA
J: TRBJ1-1
V: TRBV5-1
DNA: TGCGCCAGCAGCTTGGTAAGGGCAGGACGGGGAATTGGCACTGAAGCTTTCTTT
CDR3: CASSLVRAGRGIGTEAFF

size: NA
D: NA
J: TRBJ2-1
V: TRBV6-6
DNA: TGTGCCAGCAGTTATCCCGTCGAACCCCAGTTCTTC
CDR3: CASSYPVEPQFF

size: NA
D: NA
J: TRBJ2-2
V: TRBV18
DNA: TGTGCCAGCTCACCACCGTATGTCGGGGAGCTGTTTTTT
CDR3: CASSPPYVGELFF

size: NA
D: NA
J: TRBJ1-1
V: TRBV20-1
DNA: TGCGGTGTAAGGGAGGAGAGAGCTTTCTTT
CDR3: CGVREERAFF